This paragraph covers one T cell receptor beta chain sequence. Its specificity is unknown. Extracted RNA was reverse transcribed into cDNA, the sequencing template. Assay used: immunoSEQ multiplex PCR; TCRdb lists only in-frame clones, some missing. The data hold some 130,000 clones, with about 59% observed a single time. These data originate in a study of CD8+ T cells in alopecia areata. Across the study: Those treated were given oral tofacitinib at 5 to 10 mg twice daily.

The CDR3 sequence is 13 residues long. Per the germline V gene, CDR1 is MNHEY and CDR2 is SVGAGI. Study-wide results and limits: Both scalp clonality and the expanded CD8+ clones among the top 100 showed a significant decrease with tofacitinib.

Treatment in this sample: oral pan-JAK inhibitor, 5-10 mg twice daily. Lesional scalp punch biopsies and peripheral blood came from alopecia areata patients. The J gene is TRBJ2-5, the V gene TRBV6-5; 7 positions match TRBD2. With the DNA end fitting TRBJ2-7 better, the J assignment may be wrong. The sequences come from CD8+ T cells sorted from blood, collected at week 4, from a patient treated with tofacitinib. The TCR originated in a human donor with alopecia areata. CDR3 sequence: CASSILAAYEQYF. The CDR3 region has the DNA TGTGCCAGCAGTATTCTAGCGGCCTACGAGCAGTACTTC.